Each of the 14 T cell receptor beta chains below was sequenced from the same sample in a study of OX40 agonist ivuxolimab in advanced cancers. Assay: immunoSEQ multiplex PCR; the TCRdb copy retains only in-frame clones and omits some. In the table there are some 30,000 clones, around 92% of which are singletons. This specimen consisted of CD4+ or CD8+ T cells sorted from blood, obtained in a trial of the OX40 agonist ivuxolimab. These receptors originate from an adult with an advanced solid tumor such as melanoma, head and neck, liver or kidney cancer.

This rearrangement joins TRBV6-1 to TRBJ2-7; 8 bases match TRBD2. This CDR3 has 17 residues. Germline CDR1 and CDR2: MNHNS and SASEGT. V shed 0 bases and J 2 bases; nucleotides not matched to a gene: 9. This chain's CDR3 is CASSEAAYTSGAYEQYF. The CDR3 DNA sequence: TGTGCCAGCAGTGAAGCGGCTTATACTAGCGGCGCCTACGAGCAGTACTTC.

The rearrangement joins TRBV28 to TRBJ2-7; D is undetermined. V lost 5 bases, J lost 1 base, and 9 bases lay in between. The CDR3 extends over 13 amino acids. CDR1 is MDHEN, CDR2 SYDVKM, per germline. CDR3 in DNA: TGTGCCAGCAGTCCCACAGCATCCTACGAGCAGTACTTC. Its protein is CASSPTASYEQYF.

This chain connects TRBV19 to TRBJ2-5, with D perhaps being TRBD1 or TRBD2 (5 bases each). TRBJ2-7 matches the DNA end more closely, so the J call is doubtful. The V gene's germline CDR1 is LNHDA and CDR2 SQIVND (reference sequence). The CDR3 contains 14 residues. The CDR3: CASSGTVGVDEQYF. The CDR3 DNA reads TGTGCCAGTAGCGGGACCGTGGGGGTCGACGAGCAGTACTTC.

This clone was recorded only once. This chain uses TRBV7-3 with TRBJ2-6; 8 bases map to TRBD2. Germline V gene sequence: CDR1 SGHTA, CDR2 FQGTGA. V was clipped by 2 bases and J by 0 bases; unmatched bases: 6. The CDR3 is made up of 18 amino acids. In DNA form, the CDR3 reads TGTGCCAGCAGCTTAGGGGCGGGAGGTCACTCTGGGGCCAACGTCCTGACTTTC. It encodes CASSLGAGGHSGANVLTF.

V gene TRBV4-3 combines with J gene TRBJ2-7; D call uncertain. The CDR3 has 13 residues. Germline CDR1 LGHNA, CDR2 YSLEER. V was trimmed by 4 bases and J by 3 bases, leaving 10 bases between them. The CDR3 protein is CASSPLDGYEQYF. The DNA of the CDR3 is TGCGCCAGCAGCCCCCTGGACGGCTACGAGCAGTACTTC.

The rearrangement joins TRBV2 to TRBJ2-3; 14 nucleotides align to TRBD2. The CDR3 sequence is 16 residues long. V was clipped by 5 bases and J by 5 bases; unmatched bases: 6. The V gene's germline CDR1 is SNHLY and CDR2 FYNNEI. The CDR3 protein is CASSQGLAGVEDTQYF. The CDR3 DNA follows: TGTGCCAGCAGTCAGGGACTAGCGGGAGTAGAAGATACGCAGTATTTT.

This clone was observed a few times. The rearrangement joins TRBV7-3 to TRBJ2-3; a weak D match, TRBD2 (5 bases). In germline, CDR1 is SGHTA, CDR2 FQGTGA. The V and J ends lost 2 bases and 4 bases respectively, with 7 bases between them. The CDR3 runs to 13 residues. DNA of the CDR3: TGTGCCAGCAGCTTAGAGAGGGCAGATACGCAGTATTTT. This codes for CASSLERADTQYF.

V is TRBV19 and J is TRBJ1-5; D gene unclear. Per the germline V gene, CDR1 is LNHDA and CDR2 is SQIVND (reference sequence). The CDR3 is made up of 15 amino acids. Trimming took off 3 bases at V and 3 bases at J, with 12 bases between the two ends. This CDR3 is CASSMFGRNNQPQHF. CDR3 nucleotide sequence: TGTGCCAGTAGTATGTTCGGCAGGAACAATCAGCCCCAGCATTTT.

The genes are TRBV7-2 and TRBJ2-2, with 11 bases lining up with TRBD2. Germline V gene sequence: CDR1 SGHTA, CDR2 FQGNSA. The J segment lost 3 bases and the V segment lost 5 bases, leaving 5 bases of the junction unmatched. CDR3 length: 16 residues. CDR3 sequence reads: CASSPPGLADTGELFF. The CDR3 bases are TGTGCCAGCAGCCCTCCGGGACTAGCGGACACCGGGGAGCTGTTTTTT.

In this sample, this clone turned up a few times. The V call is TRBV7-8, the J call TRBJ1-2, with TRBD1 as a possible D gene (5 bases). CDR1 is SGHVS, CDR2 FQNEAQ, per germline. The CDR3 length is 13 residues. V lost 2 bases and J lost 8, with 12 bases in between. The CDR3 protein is CASSLQSRDGYTF. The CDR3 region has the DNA TGTGCCAGCAGCTTACAGTCCAGGGACGGCTACACCTTC.

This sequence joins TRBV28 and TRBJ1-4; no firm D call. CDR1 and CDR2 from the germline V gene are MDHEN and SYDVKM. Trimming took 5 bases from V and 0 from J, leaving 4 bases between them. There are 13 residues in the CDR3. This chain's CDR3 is CASSPPTNEKLFF. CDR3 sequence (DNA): TGTGCCAGCAGTCCCCCAACTAATGAAAAACTGTTTTTT. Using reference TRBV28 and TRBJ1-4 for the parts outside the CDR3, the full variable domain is DVKVTQSSRYLVKRTGEKVFLECVQDMDHENMFWYRQDPGLGLRLIYFSYDVKMKEKGDIPEGYSVSREKKERFSLILESASTNQTSMYLCASSPPTNEKLFFGSGTQLSVL.

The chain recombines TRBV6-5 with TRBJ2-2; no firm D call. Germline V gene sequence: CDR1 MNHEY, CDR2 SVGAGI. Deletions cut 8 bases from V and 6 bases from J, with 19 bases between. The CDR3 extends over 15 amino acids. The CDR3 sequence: CASSNARQVSGELFF. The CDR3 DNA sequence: TGTGCCAGCTCTAATGCCCGGCAGGTGTCCGGGGAGCTGTTTTTT.

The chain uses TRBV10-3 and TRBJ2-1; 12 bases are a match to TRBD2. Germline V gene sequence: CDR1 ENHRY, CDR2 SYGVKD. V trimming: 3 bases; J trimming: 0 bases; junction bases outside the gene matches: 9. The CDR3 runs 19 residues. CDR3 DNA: TGTGCCATCAGTGAAGGGACTAGCGGGTTTGGTAGCTCCTACAATGAGCAGTTCTTC. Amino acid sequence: CAISEGTSGFGSSYNEQFF.

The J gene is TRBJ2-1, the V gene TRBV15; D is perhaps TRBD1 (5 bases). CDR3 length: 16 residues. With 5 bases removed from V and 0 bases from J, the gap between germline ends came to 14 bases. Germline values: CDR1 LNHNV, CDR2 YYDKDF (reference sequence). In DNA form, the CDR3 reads TGTGCCACCAGCTCCGGGCAGGGAAGCTCCTACAATGAGCAGTTCTTC. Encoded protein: CATSSGQGSSYNEQFF. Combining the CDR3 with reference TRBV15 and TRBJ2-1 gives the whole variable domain DAMVIQNPRYQVTQFGKPVTLSCSQTLNHNVMYWYQQKSSQAPKLLFHYYDKDFNNEADTPDNFQSRRPNTSFCFLDIRSPGLGDTAMYLCATSSGQGSSYNEQFFGPGTRLTVL.